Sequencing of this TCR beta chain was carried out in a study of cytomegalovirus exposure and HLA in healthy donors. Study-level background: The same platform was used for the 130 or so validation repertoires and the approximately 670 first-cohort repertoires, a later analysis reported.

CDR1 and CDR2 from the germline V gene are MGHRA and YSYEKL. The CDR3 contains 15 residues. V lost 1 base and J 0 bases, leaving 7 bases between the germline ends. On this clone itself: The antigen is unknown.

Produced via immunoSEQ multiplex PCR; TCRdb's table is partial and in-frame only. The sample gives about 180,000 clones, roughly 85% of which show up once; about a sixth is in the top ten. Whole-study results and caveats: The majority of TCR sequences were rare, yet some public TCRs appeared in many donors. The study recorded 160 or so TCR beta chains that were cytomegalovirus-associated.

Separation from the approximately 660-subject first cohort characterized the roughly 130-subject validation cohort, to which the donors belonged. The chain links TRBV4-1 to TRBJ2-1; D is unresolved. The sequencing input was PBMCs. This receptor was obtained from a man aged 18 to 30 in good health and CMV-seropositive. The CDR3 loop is CASSQGLDSYNEQFF. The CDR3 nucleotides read TGCGCCAGCAGCCAAGGCCTAGACTCCTACAATGAGCAGTTCTTC.